These 32 T cell receptor beta chains originate from one sample sequenced in a study of early T cells in non-severe SARS-CoV-2 infection. TCRdb processed the 5' RACE reads anew with MiXCR; each CDR3 protein has one entry. Among about 130,000 distinct CDR3 sequences listed, 14% to 15% were seen once. Sequencing was done on a sample of whole blood. Every receptor here comes from an adult who was a healthcare worker with PCR-confirmed SARS-CoV-2 infection or an uninfected control (not recorded which).

V usage is TRBV24-1 and J usage is TRBJ2-1; 7 bases line up with TRBD2. This CDR3 region has 14 residues. V lost 5 bases, J lost 5 bases, and 5 bases stayed unmatched. Germline assignment: CDR1 KGHDR and CDR2 SFDVKD. Written as DNA, the CDR3 is TGTGCCACCAGTGCGGGGGGACGGGACAATGAGCAGTTCTTC. As protein: CATSAGGRDNEQFF.

The sample holds a few counts of this clonotype. The V and J genes are TRBV5-1 and TRBJ1-1; TRBD1 is a possible D gene (5 bases). CDR1 is SGHRS and CDR2 is YFSETQ in the germline V gene. The CDR3 runs to 15 residues. Trimming removed 2 bases from V and 4 bases from J, with 15 bases in between. The CDR3 region is CASSLRQGDGTEAFF. The CDR3 nucleotides are TGCGCCAGCAGCTTACGGCAGGGTGATGGCACTGAAGCTTTCTTT.

This clonotype was detected only a few times. J is TRBJ2-3 and V is TRBV12-3 or TRBV12-4; D gene uncertain. V lost 5 bases to trimming and J lost 0 bases, with 12 bases between them. The CDR3 extends over 15 amino acids. The CDR3 region has the DNA TGTGCCAGCAGTATTGACTCTACCAGCACAGATACGCAGTATTTT. It specifies CASSIDSTSTDTQYF.

This clonotype appeared a few times. This chain's CDR3 is CASSELARSEAFF. The CDR3 coding sequence is TGTGCCAGCAGTGAACTGGCGAGGAGTGAAGCTTTCTTT. J is TRBJ1-1 and V is TRBV6-1; D unresolved. Per the germline V gene, CDR1 is MNHNS and CDR2 is SASEGT. The V and J ends lost 2 bases and 7 bases respectively, with 11 bases between them. The CDR3 is 13 amino acids.

This clonotype showed up just a few times. The V gene is TRBV7-2, the J gene TRBJ2-3, with TRBD2 matching over 9 bases. Trimming cost V 5 bases and J 3 bases; bases outside gene matches: 6. The length of the CDR3 is 15 residues. CDR1 and CDR2 (germline): SGHTA, FQGNSA. CDR3 region: CASSIWTSATDTQYF. The CDR3, as DNA: TGTGCCAGCAGCATCTGGACTAGCGCGACAGATACGCAGTATTTT.

J is TRBJ1-4 and V is TRBV3-1; tentative D call: TRBD1 (6 bases). CDR3 length equals 16 residues. Trimming stripped 0 bases from V and 2 bases from J, with 10 bases between. Looked up from germline, CDR1 is LGHDT and CDR2 is YNNKEL (reference sequence). The CDR3 DNA follows: TGTGCCAGCAGCCAAGAGGGGGCTTCGACTAATGAAAAACTGTTTTTT. It yields the protein CASSQEGASTNEKLFF.

This clonotype showed up many times. V is TRBV3-1 and J is TRBJ2-1; D perhaps matches TRBD1 (5 bases). Looked up from germline, CDR1 is LGHDT and CDR2 is YNNKEL (reference sequence). V lost 6 bases and J 0 bases, leaving 15 bases between the germline ends. This CDR3 region has 16 residues. CDR3 protein: CASRQARWSSYNEQFF. DNA for the CDR3: TGTGCCAGCAGACAGGCAAGATGGAGCTCCTACAATGAGCAGTTCTTC.

This clonotype was counted at least ten times. The CDR3 spells CASSSRIRVSYNEQFF. CDR3 sequence (DNA): TGCGCCAGCAGCTCAAGGATCAGGGTATCCTACAATGAGCAGTTCTTC. The V gene is TRBV4-1, the J gene TRBJ2-1; maybe TRBD1 (5 bases). V dropped 5 bases and J dropped 1 base, with 15 bases sitting between them. The CDR3 extends over 16 amino acids. CDR1 is MGHRA, CDR2 YSYEKL, per germline.

This clonotype was seen only a few times. It is unclear where the CDR3 begins or ends on the DNA, so no DNA is shown, and the CDR3 is as TCRdb lists it. The genes are TRBV7-9 and TRBJ2-3; TRBD1, the D gene given by the table, was not confirmed from the DNA. 16 amino acids form the CDR3, both terminal residues included. Germline CDR1 reads SEHNR; CDR2 reads FQNEAQ (reference sequence). CDR3 protein: CASSSSFGGGTDTHYF.

This clonotype was detected only a few times. V and J are TRBV19 and TRBJ2-4; 7 bases align to TRBD1. Per germline, CDR1 LNHDA and CDR2 SQIVND (reference sequence). With V trimmed by 4 bases and J by 8 bases, 5 bases remained unmatched. CDR3 size: 13 residues. CDR3 amino acids: CASSSRDSDIQYF. The CDR3 coding sequence is TGTGCCAGTAGTAGCCGGGACAGTGACATTCAGTACTTC.

This clonotype was seen a few times. This chain connects TRBV28 to TRBJ1-1; 11 bases match TRBD1. The germline V gene has CDR1 MDHEN and CDR2 SYDVKM. The CDR3 covers 15 residues. Trimming cost V 6 bases and J 6 bases; bases outside gene matches: 9. CDR3 loop: CASSPGQGDFAEAFF. Here the CDR3 DNA reads TGTGCCAGCAGCCCGGGACAGGGGGATTTCGCTGAAGCTTTCTTT.

The chain links TRBV12-3 or TRBV12-4 to TRBJ1-1; 8 positions match TRBD1. This CDR3 has 14 residues. V gave up 7 bases and J gave up 1 base; unmatched junction bases: 5. The CDR3 protein is CASISTGGNTEAFF. CDR3 DNA: TGTGCCAGCATTTCCACAGGGGGGAACACTGAAGCTTTCTTT.

This clonotype was seen more than once but under ten times. The chain employs TRBV4-2 and TRBJ2-5; no firm D call. Germline V gives CDR1 LGHNA, CDR2 YNFKEQ. The ends were cut back, 4 bases at V and 5 bases at J, with 14 bases in the middle. The CDR3 is 14 amino acids. For the CDR3, the DNA is TGTGCCAGCAGCCTGAGCCTGGCGCGGGAGACCCAGTACTTC. Its protein product is CASSLSLARETQYF.

The sample holds a few counts of this clonotype. This chain links TRBV11-2 with TRBJ2-5; D is undetermined. Deletions cut 1 base from V and 9 bases from J, with 12 bases between. The CDR3 is made up of 13 amino acids. Per the germline V gene, CDR1 is SGHAT and CDR2 is FQNNGV. The CDR3 sequence is CASSLGELEAQYF. CDR3 DNA: TGTGCCAGCAGCTTAGGCGAGCTTGAGGCCCAGTACTTC.

This clonotype was seen at least ten times. The CDR3 sequence is CASSRGQSTEQYF. The CDR3 nucleotides are TGTGCCAGCAGCCGAGGACAGTCTACGGAGCAGTACTTC. V gene TRBV6-5 combines with J gene TRBJ2-7; TRBD1 might be the D (6 bases). V was trimmed by 6 bases and J by 7 bases, leaving 16 bases between them. The CDR3 loop spans 13 amino acids. The germline V gene has CDR1 MNHEY and CDR2 SVGAGI.

This clonotype was seen only a few times. The chain combines TRBV5-1 with TRBJ1-1; D perhaps matches TRBD1 (5 bases). The germline V and J ends were trimmed by 4 bases and 0 bases, with 10 bases remaining between them. CDR1 and CDR2 (germline): SGHRS, YFSETQ. This CDR3 is 14 amino acids long. The CDR3 spells CASSVGTLNTEAFF. The CDR3 DNA sequence: TGCGCCAGCAGCGTAGGGACGTTGAACACTGAAGCTTTCTTT.

V and J are TRBV9 and TRBJ1-3; D perhaps matches TRBD1 (5 bases). The germline V and J ends were trimmed by 0 bases and 0 bases, with 7 bases remaining between them. The V gene's germline CDR1 is SGDLS and CDR2 YYNGEE. This CDR3 contains 15 residues. The CDR3 loop reads CASSVEGSSGNTIYF. The CDR3 DNA sequence: TGTGCCAGCAGCGTAGAGGGGAGCTCTGGAAACACCATATATTTT.

The chain combines TRBV2 with TRBJ2-3, with a possible D match to TRBD1 (5 bases). This CDR3 comprises 14 residues. The V gene lost 2 bases and the J gene lost 6 bases, with 12 bases spanning the gap. Germline V gene sequence: CDR1 SNHLY, CDR2 FYNNEI. The CDR3 DNA follows: TGTGCCAGCAGTGAACAGGGCCAAACGGATACGCAGTATTTT. This codes for CASSEQGQTDTQYF.

The V gene is TRBV4-1, the J gene TRBJ2-7; D gene uncertain. V lost 4 bases, J lost 2 bases, and 9 bases lay in between. The germline gives CDR1 MGHRA, CDR2 YSYEKL. This CDR3 comprises 13 residues. DNA of the CDR3: TGCGCCAGCAGCCCCAGCCCGACCTACGAGCAGTACTTC. This translates into CASSPSPTYEQYF.

V gene TRBV20-1 combines with J gene TRBJ2-3; no clear D. Germline V lookup: CDR1 DFQATT, CDR2 SNEGSKA (reference sequence). This CDR3 region has 14 residues. V lost 2 bases and J lost 2, with 11 bases in between. The CDR3 region is CSARIGGFTDTQYF. CDR3 in DNA: TGCAGTGCTAGAATTGGCGGCTTCACAGATACGCAGTATTTT.

This clonotype was seen a handful of times. The junction shows a germline mismatch at one end, possibly a read error. V and J are TRBV4-1 and TRBJ1-1; D uncertain. Germline V CDR1 and CDR2: MGHRA, YSYEKL. The CDR3 has 15 amino acids. The CDR3 bases are TGCGCCAGCAGCCAGTCAGTTCCGGCGGAGGATGAAGTTTTCTTT. This gives the protein CASSQSVPAEDEVFF.

Only a few counts were recorded for this clonotype. The chain carries TRBV29-1 and TRBJ2-7; TRBD2 agrees at 7 bases. CDR3 size: 13 residues. CDR1 and CDR2 (germline): SQVTM, ANQGSEA. The V gene end was trimmed by 4 bases and the J gene end by 2 bases; junction bases not matched to a gene: 5. CDR3 DNA sequence: TGCAGCGTTGTTCAGCGGGGTACCTACGAGCAGTACTTC. This encodes CSVVQRGTYEQYF.

The chain links TRBV12-3 or TRBV12-4 to TRBJ2-5; TRBD1 agrees at 7 bases. This CDR3 contains 16 residues. Losses at the gene ends were 3 bases for V and 1 base for J; bases not matched to a gene: 8. The CDR3 sequence: CASSFRRSGGQETQYF. CDR3 DNA: TGTGCCAGCAGTTTTCGCAGGTCAGGGGGCCAAGAGACCCAGTACTTC.

This clonotype was detected only a few times. The V and J genes are TRBV4-2 and TRBJ2-2; unclear D gene. Trimming took off 4 bases at V and 5 bases at J, with 8 bases between the two ends. CDR1 and CDR2 (germline): LGHNA, YNFKEQ. The CDR3 has 13 residues. The CDR3 protein is CASSLLGTGELFF. The CDR3 DNA sequence: TGTGCCAGCAGCCTCCTCGGGACCGGGGAGCTGTTTTTT.

There are many counts of this clonotype. The chain links TRBV3-1 to TRBJ1-6, with D perhaps matching TRBD1 (5 bases). Germline V gives CDR1 LGHDT, CDR2 YNNKEL (reference sequence). The CDR3 contains 14 residues. V gave up 3 bases and J gave up 5 bases, with 8 bases separating them. The DNA for the CDR3 is TGTGCCAGCAGCCAGGGGACCGATAATTCACCCCTCCACTTT. It yields the protein CASSQGTDNSPLHF.

The chain uses TRBV12-3 or TRBV12-4 and TRBJ1-3, with D maybe TRBD1 (5 bases). The CDR3 extends over 16 amino acids. V was clipped by 1 base and J by 2 bases, with 12 bases between them. The CDR3 nucleotides read TGTGCCAGCAGTTTAGAAGGCAGGGTGGCTGGAAACACCATATATTTT. Amino acid sequence: CASSLEGRVAGNTIYF.

This clonotype has a count of ten or more. The V call is TRBV7-6, the J call TRBJ2-2; the D gene is possibly TRBD1 (5 bases). The CDR3 is 14 residues long. The V gene's germline CDR1 is SGHVS and CDR2 FNYEAQ. V was clipped by 0 bases and J by 6 bases, with 8 bases between them. In nucleotides, the CDR3 is TGTGCCAGCAGCTTAGCATACAGGTCCGGGGAGCTGTTTTTT. Amino acids: CASSLAYRSGELFF.

This chain connects TRBV19 to TRBJ2-1; D might be TRBD1 or TRBD2, each matching 5 bases. The CDR3 contains 15 residues. Germline V gives CDR1 LNHDA, CDR2 SQIVND (reference sequence). The V gene lost 5 bases and the J gene lost 2 bases, with 13 bases spanning the gap. DNA for the CDR3: TGTGCCAGTAGTCGAGGGCAGGGACCCTACAATGAGCAGTTCTTC. It yields the protein CASSRGQGPYNEQFF.

This chain uses TRBV3-1 with TRBJ1-5; D unresolved. The CDR3 spans 14 residues. V was cut by 3 bases and J by 3 bases, with 9 bases left in between. The germline V gene has CDR1 LGHDT and CDR2 YNNKEL (reference sequence). Here the CDR3 reads CASSQGQPNQPQHF. The CDR3 DNA follows: TGTGCCAGCAGCCAGGGTCAGCCCAATCAGCCCCAGCATTTT.

The CDR3: CASSLLATNEKLFF. CDR3 in DNA: TGTGCCAGCAGTTTATTAGCAACTAATGAAAAACTGTTTTTT. The chain joins TRBV6-6 to TRBJ1-4; D gene ambiguous. V was clipped by 4 bases and J by 0 bases, with 6 bases between them. The CDR3 contains 14 residues. Germline loops: CDR1 MNHNY, CDR2 SVGAGI (reference sequence).

The genes are TRBV7-8 and TRBJ1-2; 9 nucleotides match TRBD1. Germline trimming cut 8 bases from V and 7 bases from J; bases unmatched to any gene: 8. In germline, CDR1 is SGHVS, CDR2 FQNEAQ. The CDR3 sequence is 13 residues long. CDR3 amino acids: CASGLGQGRGYTF. In nucleotides, the CDR3 is TGTGCCAGCGGACTGGGACAGGGCCGTGGCTACACCTTC.

The chain is built from TRBV20-1 and TRBJ1-4; D is uncertain. This CDR3 comprises 15 residues. CDR1 is DFQATT and CDR2 is SNEGSKA in the germline V gene (reference sequence). V lost 6 bases and J lost 5, with 19 bases in between. The CDR3 region is CSAFPIDAINEKLFF. CDR3 DNA sequence: TGCAGTGCCTTTCCTATCGACGCCATCAATGAAAAACTGTTTTTT.